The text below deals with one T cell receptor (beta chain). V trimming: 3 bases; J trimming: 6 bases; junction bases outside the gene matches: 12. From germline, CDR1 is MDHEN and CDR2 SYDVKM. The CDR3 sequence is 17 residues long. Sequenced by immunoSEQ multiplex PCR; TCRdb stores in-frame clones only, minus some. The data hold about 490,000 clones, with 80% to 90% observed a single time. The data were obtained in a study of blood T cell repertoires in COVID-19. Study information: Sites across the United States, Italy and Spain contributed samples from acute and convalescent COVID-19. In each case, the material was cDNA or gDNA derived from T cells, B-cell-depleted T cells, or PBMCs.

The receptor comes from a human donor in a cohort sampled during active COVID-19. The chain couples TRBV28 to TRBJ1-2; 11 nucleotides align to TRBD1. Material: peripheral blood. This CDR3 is CASSFLIPGQGDHGYTF. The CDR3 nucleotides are TGTGCCAGCAGTTTTCTCATACCGGGACAGGGGGATCATGGCTACACCTTC.